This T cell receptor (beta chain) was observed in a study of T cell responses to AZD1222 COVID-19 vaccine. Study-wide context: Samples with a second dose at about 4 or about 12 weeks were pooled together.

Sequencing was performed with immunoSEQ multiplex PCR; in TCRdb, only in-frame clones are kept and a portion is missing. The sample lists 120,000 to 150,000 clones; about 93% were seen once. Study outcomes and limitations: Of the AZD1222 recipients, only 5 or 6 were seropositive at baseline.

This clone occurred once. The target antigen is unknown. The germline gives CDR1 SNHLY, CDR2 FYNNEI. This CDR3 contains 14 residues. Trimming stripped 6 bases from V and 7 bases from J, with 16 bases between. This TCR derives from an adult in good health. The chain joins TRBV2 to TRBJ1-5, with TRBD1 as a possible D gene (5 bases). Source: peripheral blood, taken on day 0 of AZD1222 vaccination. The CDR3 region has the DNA TGTGCCAGCAGCGGGACCGTGTCAGAACAGCCCCAGCATTTT. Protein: CASSGTVSEQPQHF.